The 4 T cell receptor beta chains presented below share a single source sample, sequenced in a study of blood T cell repertoires in COVID-19. Profiling relied on immunoSEQ multiplex PCR, and the TCRdb table lists in-frame clones only, not all of them. The profile shows fewer than 130,000 clones, approximately 90% of them singletons. What was sequenced was peripheral blood. These receptors were taken from a woman between 45 and 65 years old with acute or convalescent COVID-19.

This sequence joins TRBV18 and TRBJ1-4; D unresolved. The CDR3 runs 14 residues. V was pared by 5 bases and J by 8 bases, with 15 bases between. CDR1 KGHSH and CDR2 LQKENI come from the germline V gene. CDR3 nucleotides: TGTGCCAGCTCATACAGTTCGGGAGGGGAAAAACTGTTTTTT. Encoded protein: CASSYSSGGEKLFF.

The chain has TRBV12-3 or TRBV12-4 and TRBJ2-1; TRBD2 aligns across 7 bases. V trimming: 8 bases; J trimming: 7 bases; junction bases outside the gene matches: 8. The CDR3 loop spans 13 amino acids. CDR3 nucleotide sequence: TGTGCCAGCGTACCAGCGGGATATAATGAGCAGTTCTTC. Protein product: CASVPAGYNEQFF.

The V call is TRBV5-1, the J call TRBJ1-6; no definite D call. Trimming shortened V by 2 bases and J by 8 bases, and 2 bases separated the two germline ends. Germline CDR1 reads SGHRS; CDR2 reads YFSETQ. The CDR3 is made up of 11 amino acids. CDR3 in amino acids: CASSFDSPLHF. CDR3 in DNA: TGCGCCAGCAGCTTCGATTCACCCCTCCACTTT.

J is TRBJ1-5 and V is TRBV19, with D unresolved. The CDR3 contains 14 residues. CDR1 is LNHDA and CDR2 is SQIVND in the germline V gene (reference sequence). V lost 6 bases and J 5 bases, leaving 14 bases between the germline ends. For the CDR3, the DNA is TGTGCCAGTAGGGCGGGGTCGGGTGATCAGCCCCAGCATTTT. Residues: CASRAGSGDQPQHF.